In its sample, the clone carrying this TCR beta chain was seen many times. Its antigen is currently unknown. The sample originates from a study of neurological immune-mediated disorders. Whole-study results and caveats: The greatest degree of TCR clonal expansion was observed in HTLV-1-associated myelopathy, with the lowest in multiple sclerosis, below that of healthy controls. Private repertoires in all groups were suggested by the finding that expanded clones across subjects shared no CDR3 amino acid sequences.

V lost 6 bases, J lost 6 bases, and 8 bases stayed unmatched. Germline V gene lookup returns CDR1 DFQATT and CDR2 SNEGSKA (reference sequence). This CDR3 region has 15 residues. Synthesis of cDNA used 5'RACE (with 10-nucleotide random UMIs). Every sequencing run produced over 160 million TCR-beta sequences, and the sequences from any one run covered 15-18 subjects. TCRdb redid the calling of the 5' RACE reads with MiXCR, one entry per CDR3 protein. This sample yields approximately 38,000 distinct CDR3 sequences, of which roughly 12% are seen a single time; just under 4% belongs to the top ten. Sequenced sample: CD4+ T cells from blood. The rearrangement uses TRBV20-1 and TRBJ2-3, with TRBD2 identical over 14 bases. The sequence came from a woman in her 30s with HTLV-1-associated myelopathy (HAM/TSP). CDR3 residues: CSATTSGGASDTQYF. Here the CDR3 DNA reads TGCAGTGCAACGACTAGCGGGGGGGCCTCGGATACGCAGTATTTT.